A selection of T cell receptor beta chains follows, all from one sample in a study of liver allograft versus peripheral blood T cells. TCRdb redid the calling of the reads with MiXCR, one entry per CDR3 protein. The sample records around 12,000 distinct CDR3 sequences, approximately 17% being singletons. The source is a human patient who had a liver transplant. These T cells may partly come from the graft donor. CDR3s include the opening cysteine and the closing phenylalanine or tryptophan. A D gene is named only where the DNA matches it firmly. Size values are once, few and many counts, or a class for expanded clones, and some rows have none.

v_gene: TRBV30
abundance: .
d_gene: .
j_gene: TRBJ2-4
CDR3aa: CAWGVYREDIQYF
CDR3nt: TGTGCCTGGGGAGTCTACAGGGAGGACATTCAGTACTTC

v_gene: TRBV28
abundance: few
d_gene: .
j_gene: TRBJ1-4
CDR3aa: CASSSPWGGNEKLFF
CDR3nt: TGTGCCAGCAGTTCCCCCTGGGGAGGGAATGAAAAACTGTTTTTT

v_gene: TRBV6-1
abundance: few
d_gene: TRBD1
j_gene: TRBJ2-7
CDR3aa: CASEEGGAISYEQYF
CDR3nt: TGTGCCAGCGAGGAAGGGGGCGCAATATCCTACGAGCAGTACTTC

v_gene: TRBV20-1
abundance: .
d_gene: .
j_gene: TRBJ1-1
CDR3aa: CSAREGGLDTEAFF
CDR3nt: TGCAGTGCTAGAGAAGGGGGTTTAGACACTGAAGCTTTCTTT

v_gene: TRBV6-5
abundance: medium-sized
d_gene: .
j_gene: TRBJ1-3
CDR3aa: CASTRSSGNTIYF
CDR3nt: TGTGCCAGCACACGGAGCTCTGGAAACACCATATATTTT

v_gene: TRBV5-6
abundance: .
d_gene: .
j_gene: TRBJ2-1
CDR3aa: CASSLYNRAYNEQFF
CDR3nt: TGTGCCAGCAGCTTGTATAACAGGGCTTACAATGAGCAGTTCTTC

v_gene: TRBV30
abundance: few
d_gene: .
j_gene: TRBJ2-7
CDR3aa: CAWSGGSSYEQYF
CDR3nt: TGTGCCTGGAGTGGCGGAAGCTCCTACGAGCAGTACTTC

v_gene: TRBV18
abundance: medium-sized
d_gene: .
j_gene: TRBJ1-2
CDR3aa: CASSPPSSQGGNGYTF
CDR3nt: TGTGCCAGCTCACCACCGAGTTCCCAGGGAGGCAATGGCTACACCTTC

v_gene: TRBV18
abundance: medium-sized
d_gene: TRBD1
j_gene: TRBJ1-5
CDR3aa: CASSPGTGNQPQHF
CDR3nt: TGTGCCAGCTCACCGGGGACAGGGAATCAGCCCCAGCATTTT

v_gene: TRBV6-2/TRBV6-3
abundance: many
d_gene: .
j_gene: TRBJ1-1
CDR3aa: CASSGLQGREAFF
CDR3nt: TGTGCCAGCAGTGGCCTACAGGGTCGGGAAGCTTTCTTT

v_gene: TRBV28
abundance: few
d_gene: TRBD1
j_gene: TRBJ1-2
CDR3aa: CASSGQVDGYTF
CDR3nt: TGTGCCAGCAGTGGACAGGTTGATGGCTACACCTTC

v_gene: TRBV5-6
abundance: .
d_gene: .
j_gene: TRBJ2-1
CDR3aa: CASSFPGDRPWNEQFF
CDR3nt: TGTGCCAGCAGCTTTCCCGGCGACCGCCCGTGGAATGAGCAGTTCTTC

v_gene: TRBV10-1
abundance: .
d_gene: .
j_gene: TRBJ2-2
CDR3aa: CASKDGTPTTGELFF
CDR3nt: TGCGCCAGCAAGGATGGGACTCCAACGACCGGGGAGCTGTTTTTT

v_gene: TRBV6-6
abundance: medium-sized
d_gene: .
j_gene: TRBJ2-3
CDR3aa: CASSQRTGYTQYF
CDR3nt: TGTGCCAGCAGCCAACGGACGGGTTATACGCAGTATTTT

v_gene: TRBV10-3
abundance: medium-sized
d_gene: .
j_gene: TRBJ2-1
CDR3aa: CAISESKQPTAYNEQFF
CDR3nt: TGTGCCATCAGTGAGTCGAAGCAGCCGACCGCATACAATGAGCAGTTCTTC

v_gene: TRBV27
abundance: .
d_gene: .
j_gene: TRBJ2-7
CDR3aa: CASSLSLGVGQYF
CDR3nt: TGTGCCAGCAGTTTATCGCTGGGGGTTGGGCAGTACTTC

v_gene: TRBV20-1
abundance: few
d_gene: .
j_gene: TRBJ1-2
CDR3aa: CSANSQGIPYGYTF
CDR3nt: TGCAGTGCTAATTCGCAGGGGATTCCCTATGGCTACACCTTC

v_gene: TRBV27
abundance: .
d_gene: .
j_gene: TRBJ2-3
CDR3aa: CASSLSYQVDTQYF
CDR3nt: TGTGCCAGCAGTTTATCTTACCAGGTTGATACGCAGTATTTT

v_gene: TRBV12-3/TRBV12-4
abundance: few
d_gene: TRBD2
j_gene: TRBJ2-3
CDR3aa: CASSPLGGSGDTQYF
CDR3nt: TGTGCCAGCAGTCCCCTCGGGGGGAGCGGAGATACGCAGTATTTT

v_gene: TRBV19
abundance: few
d_gene: TRBD2
j_gene: TRBJ2-3
CDR3aa: CASSPGLAQDTQYF
CDR3nt: TGTGCCAGTAGTCCGGGACTAGCGCAAGATACGCAGTATTTT